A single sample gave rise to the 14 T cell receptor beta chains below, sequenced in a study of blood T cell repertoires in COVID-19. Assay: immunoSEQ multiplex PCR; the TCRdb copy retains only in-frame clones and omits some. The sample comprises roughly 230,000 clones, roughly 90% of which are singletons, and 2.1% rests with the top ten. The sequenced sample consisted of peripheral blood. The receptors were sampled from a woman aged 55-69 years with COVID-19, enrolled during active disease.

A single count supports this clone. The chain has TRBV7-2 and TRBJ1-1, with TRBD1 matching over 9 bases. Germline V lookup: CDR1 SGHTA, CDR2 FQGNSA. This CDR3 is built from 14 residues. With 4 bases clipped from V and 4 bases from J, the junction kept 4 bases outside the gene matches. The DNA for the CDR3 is TGTGCCAGCAGCTCGACAGGGGGAGGCACTGAAGCTTTCTTT. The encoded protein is CASSSTGGGTEAFF.

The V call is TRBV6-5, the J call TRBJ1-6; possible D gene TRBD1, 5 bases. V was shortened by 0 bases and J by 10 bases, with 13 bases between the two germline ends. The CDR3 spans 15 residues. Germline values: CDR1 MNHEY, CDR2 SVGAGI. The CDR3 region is CASSYSGSGDSPLHF. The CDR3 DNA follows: TGTGCCAGCAGTTACTCGGGTTCGGGGGACTCACCCCTCCACTTT.

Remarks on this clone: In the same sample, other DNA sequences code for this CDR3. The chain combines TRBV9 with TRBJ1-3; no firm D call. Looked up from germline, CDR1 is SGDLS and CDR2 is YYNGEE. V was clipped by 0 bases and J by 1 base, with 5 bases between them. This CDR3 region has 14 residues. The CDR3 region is CASSVASSGNTIYF. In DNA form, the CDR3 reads TGTGCCAGCAGCGTAGCGAGTTCTGGAAACACCATATATTTT. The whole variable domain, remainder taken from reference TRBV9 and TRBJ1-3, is DSGVTQTPKHLITATGQRVTLRCSPRSGDLSVYWYQQSLDQGLQFLIQYYNGEERAKGNILERFSAQQFPDLHSELNLSSLELGDSALYFCASSVASSGNTIYFGEGSWLTVV.

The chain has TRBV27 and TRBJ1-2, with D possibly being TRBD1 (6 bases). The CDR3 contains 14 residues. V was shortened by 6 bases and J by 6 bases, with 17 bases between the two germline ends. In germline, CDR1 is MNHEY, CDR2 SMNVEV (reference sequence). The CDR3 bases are TGTGCCAGCAGCCGGAACAGGGTGGTTAATGGCTACACCTTC. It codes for CASSRNRVVNGYTF.

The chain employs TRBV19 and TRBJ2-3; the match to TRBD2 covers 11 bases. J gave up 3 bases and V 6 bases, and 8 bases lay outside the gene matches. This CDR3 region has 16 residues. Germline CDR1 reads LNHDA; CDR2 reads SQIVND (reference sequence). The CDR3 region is CASSGGLAGGTDTQYF. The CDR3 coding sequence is TGTGCCAGTAGCGGCGGACTAGCGGGCGGGACAGATACGCAGTATTTT.

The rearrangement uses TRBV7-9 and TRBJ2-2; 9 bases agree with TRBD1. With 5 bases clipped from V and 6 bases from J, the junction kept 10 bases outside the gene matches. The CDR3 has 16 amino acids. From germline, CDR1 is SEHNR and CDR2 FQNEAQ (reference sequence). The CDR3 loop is CASSDTRDRVSGELFF. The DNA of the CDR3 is TGTGCCAGCAGCGATACTCGGGACAGGGTGTCCGGGGAGCTGTTTTTT.

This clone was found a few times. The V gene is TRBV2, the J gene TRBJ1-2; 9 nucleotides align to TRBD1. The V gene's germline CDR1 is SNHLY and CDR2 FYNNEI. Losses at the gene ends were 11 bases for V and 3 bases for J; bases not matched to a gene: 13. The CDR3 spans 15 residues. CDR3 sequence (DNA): TGTGCCGGTGGGGGACAGGGTGGTCGGGACTATGGCTACACCTTC. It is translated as CAGGGQGGRDYGYTF.

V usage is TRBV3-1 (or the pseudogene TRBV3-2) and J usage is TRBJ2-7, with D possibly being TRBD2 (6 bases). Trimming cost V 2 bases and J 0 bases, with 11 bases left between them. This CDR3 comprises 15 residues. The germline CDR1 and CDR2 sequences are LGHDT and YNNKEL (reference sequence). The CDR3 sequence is CASSQREFGSYEQYF. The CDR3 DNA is TGTGCCAGCAGCCAACGGGAGTTCGGCTCCTACGAGCAGTACTTC.

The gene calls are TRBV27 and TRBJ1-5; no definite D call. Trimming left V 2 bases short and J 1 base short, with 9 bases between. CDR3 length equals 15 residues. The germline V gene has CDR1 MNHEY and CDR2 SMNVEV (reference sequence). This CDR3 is CASSLKWRSNQPQHF. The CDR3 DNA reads TGTGCCAGCAGTTTAAAGTGGCGGAGCAATCAGCCCCAGCATTTT.

The CDR3 here is CASSLLPGQGPTNEKLFF. CDR3 in DNA: TGTGCCAGCAGCTTACTTCCGGGACAGGGTCCAACTAATGAAAAACTGTTTTTT. The genes are TRBV7-2 and TRBJ1-4, with 9 bases that match TRBD1. Germline V lookup: CDR1 SGHTA, CDR2 FQGNSA. The CDR3 totals 18 residues. Trimming at V came to 2 bases and at J to 0 bases, leaving 7 bases not matched to a gene. The complete variable domain, with remaining parts taken from reference TRBV7-2 and TRBJ1-4, reads GAGVSQSPSNKVTEKGKDVELRCDPISGHTALYWYRQSLGQGLEFLIYFQGNSAPDKSGLPSDRFSAERTGGSVSTLTIQRTQQEDSAVYLCASSLLPGQGPTNEKLFFGSGTQLSVL.

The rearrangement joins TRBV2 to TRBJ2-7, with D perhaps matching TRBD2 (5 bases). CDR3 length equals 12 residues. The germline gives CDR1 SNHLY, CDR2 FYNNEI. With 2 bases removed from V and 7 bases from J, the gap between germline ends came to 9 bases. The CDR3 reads CASSEQVAEQYF. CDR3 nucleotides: TGTGCCAGCAGTGAACAGGTAGCGGAGCAGTACTTC.

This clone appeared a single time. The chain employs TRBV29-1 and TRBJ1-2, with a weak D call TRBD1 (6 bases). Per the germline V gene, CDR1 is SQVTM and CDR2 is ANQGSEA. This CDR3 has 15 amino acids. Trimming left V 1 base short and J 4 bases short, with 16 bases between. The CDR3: CSVEGDRSTRYGYTF. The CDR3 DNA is TGCAGCGTTGAAGGTGACAGGTCCACGCGCTATGGCTACACCTTC. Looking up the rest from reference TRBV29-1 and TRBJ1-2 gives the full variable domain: SAVISQKPSRDICQRGTSLTIQCQVDSQVTMMFWYRQQPGQSLTLIATANQGSEATYESGFVIDKFPISRPNLTFSTLTVSNMSPEDSSIYLCSVEGDRSTRYGYTFGSGTRLTVV.

The CDR3 is CASSTRGSYEQYF. The CDR3, as DNA: TGTGCCAGCAGCACCAGGGGCTCCTACGAGCAGTACTTC. The rearrangement links TRBV7-2 to TRBJ2-7; possibly TRBD1 for D (6 bases). This CDR3 region has 13 residues. Trimming shortened V by 5 bases and J by 0 bases, and 8 bases separated the two germline ends. Per germline, CDR1 SGHTA and CDR2 FQGNSA.

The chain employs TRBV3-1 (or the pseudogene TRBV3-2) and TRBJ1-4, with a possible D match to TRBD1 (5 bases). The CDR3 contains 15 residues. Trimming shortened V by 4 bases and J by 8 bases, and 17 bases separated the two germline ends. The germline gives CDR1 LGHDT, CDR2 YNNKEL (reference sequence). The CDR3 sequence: CASSRLGEVREKLFF. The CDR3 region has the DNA TGTGCCAGCAGCCGACTGGGGGAGGTGAGGGAAAAACTGTTTTTT.